These 20 T cell receptor beta chains were all obtained from the same sample, sequenced in a study of T cell responses to AZD1222 COVID-19 vaccine. Data came from immunoSEQ multiplex PCR; TCRdb stores just in-frame clones and leaves some out. This sample has 150,000 or so clones, with approximately 91% found just once. The starting material was peripheral blood, obtained 28 days after the second AZD1222 dose. The receptors originated from an adult who received the AZD1222 COVID-19 vaccine.

This clone was counted once. The gene calls are TRBV27 and TRBJ2-2; possibly TRBD1 for D (6 bases). Germline-derived CDR1 and CDR2 are MNHEY and SMNVEV (reference sequence). This CDR3 comprises 13 residues. V was cut by 5 bases and J by 6 bases, with 10 bases left in between. The CDR3 nucleotides read TGTGCCAGCAGTCCTGGGGGCGCCGGGGAGCTGTTTTTT. Its translation is CASSPGGAGELFF.

CDR3 sequence: CASSRTGVINSPLHF. CDR3 DNA: TGTGCCAGCAGTAGGACAGGGGTAATTAATTCACCCCTCCACTTT. The rearrangement uses TRBV2 and TRBJ1-6; 9 bases fit TRBD1. CDR3 length: 15 residues. J gave up 6 bases and V 5 bases, and 5 bases lay outside the gene matches. The germline V gene has CDR1 SNHLY and CDR2 FYNNEI.

J is TRBJ2-3 and V is TRBV5-1; tentatively, D is TRBD1 (5 bases). CDR1 and CDR2 (germline): SGHRS, YFSETQ. Trimming removed 7 bases at V and 2 bases at J, with 14 bases between. The CDR3 sequence is 14 residues long. CDR3 coding DNA: TGCGCCAGCGGATCACAGGTCACCACAGATACGCAGTATTTT. It specifies CASGSQVTTDTQYF.

The chain couples TRBV7-9 to TRBJ2-1; perhaps TRBD2 as D (6 bases). In germline, CDR1 is SEHNR, CDR2 FQNEAQ (reference sequence). The CDR3 consists of 13 residues. V dropped 4 bases and J dropped 15 bases, with 19 bases sitting between them. The CDR3 DNA reads TGTGCCAGCAGCTCCGAGACTAGTCCTGCTCGGTTCTTC. Translated: CASSSETSPARFF.

This chain connects TRBV19 to TRBJ1-1; D gene ambiguous. The germline V gene has CDR1 LNHDA and CDR2 SQIVND (reference sequence). The CDR3 loop spans 14 amino acids. Deletions cut 5 bases from V and 1 base from J, with 11 bases between. The CDR3 DNA reads TGTGCCAGTAGTCTGTCCACGAGGAACACTGAAGCTTTCTTT. This gives the protein CASSLSTRNTEAFF.

The chain joins TRBV11-3 to TRBJ2-3; a possible D gene is TRBD2 (6 bases). The V gene's germline CDR1 is SGHNT and CDR2 YENEEA. The CDR3 runs to 12 residues. Trimming removed 5 bases from V and 10 bases from J, with 13 bases in between. The CDR3 reads CASSGTRGAQYF. Here the CDR3 DNA reads TGTGCCAGCAGCGGTACGCGGGGAGCGCAGTATTTT.

The CDR3 nucleotides read TGTGCCAGTAGTATCCTGAACAGGCAAGAGACCCAGTACTTC. Encoded protein: CASSILNRQETQYF. The chain recombines TRBV19 with TRBJ2-5; possible D gene TRBD1, 5 bases. Germline lookup yields CDR1 LNHDA and CDR2 SQIVND (reference sequence). CDR3 length: 14 residues. Trimming left V 3 bases short and J 2 bases short, with 10 bases between.

The chain uses TRBV28 and TRBJ1-2, with a weak D call TRBD1 (5 bases). CDR3 size: 12 residues. Germline lookup yields CDR1 MDHEN and CDR2 SYDVKM. The ends were cut back, 3 bases at V and 8 bases at J, with 10 bases in the middle. CDR3 region: CASSFGTEGYTF. The CDR3 DNA follows: TGTGCCAGCAGTTTCGGGACGGAAGGCTACACCTTC.

The chain couples TRBV29-1 to TRBJ1-3; D is uncertain. The J call could be wrong; TRBJ2-2 is a better fit for the DNA end. CDR1 SQVTM and CDR2 ANQGSEA come from the germline V gene. The length of the CDR3 is 16 residues. CDR3: CSVGVRDPAITRELFF. The CDR3 DNA is TGCAGCGTTGGGGTGAGAGACCCAGCAATAACCCGGGAGCTGTTTTTT.

The chain employs TRBV9 and TRBJ1-3; D may be TRBD1 (5 bases). Germline V CDR1 and CDR2: SGDLS, YYNGEE. CDR3 length: 13 residues. The ends were cut back, 3 bases at V and 9 bases at J, with 13 bases in the middle. CDR3 coding DNA: TGTGCCAGCAGCGCCCTCACCGGGGCCACCATATATTTT. Translation: CASSALTGATIYF.

Written as DNA, the CDR3 is TGTGCCAGCAGCCATACCATACCGGGACTAGCTAGCGAGCAGTACTTC. The encoded protein is CASSHTIPGLASEQYF. The chain uses TRBV7-8 and TRBJ2-7, with TRBD2 matching over 9 bases. Looked up from germline, CDR1 is SGHVS and CDR2 is FQNEAQ. There are 16 residues in the CDR3. After removal of 5 bases from V and 6 bases from J, the junction contained 14 bases not matched to a gene.

This clone was recorded a few times. The genes are TRBV7-2 and TRBJ2-1; weak D call: TRBD2 (7 bases). Trimming cost V 5 bases and J 9 bases, with 8 bases left between them. CDR1 is SGHTA, CDR2 FQGNSA, per germline. The CDR3 contains 11 residues. CDR3 bases: TGTGCCAGCAGCCGGGGGGCTGAGCAGTTCTTC. Translating it yields CASSRGAEQFF. Full variable domain (remainder filled in from reference TRBV7-2 and TRBJ2-1): GAGVSQSPSNKVTEKGKDVELRCDPISGHTALYWYRQSLGQGLEFLIYFQGNSAPDKSGLPSDRFSAERTGGSVSTLTIQRTQQEDSAVYLCASSRGAEQFFGPGTRLTVL.

V and J are TRBV19 and TRBJ2-5, with a weak D call TRBD1 (6 bases). The V and J ends lost 2 bases and 5 bases respectively, with 24 bases between them. The CDR3 has 18 amino acids. CDR1 LNHDA and CDR2 SQIVND come from the germline V gene (reference sequence). This CDR3 is CASSIQSKRGQMGETQYF. For the CDR3, the DNA is TGTGCCAGTAGTATACAGAGTAAGAGAGGACAGATGGGCGAGACCCAGTACTTC.

The chain recombines TRBV11-2 with TRBJ1-4; TRBD1 matches at 7 bases. This CDR3 spans 15 amino acids. The junction had 11 bases not matched to a gene; V was cut back by 5 bases and J by 8 bases. From germline, CDR1 is SGHAT and CDR2 FQNNGV. Written as DNA, the CDR3 is TGTGCCAGCAGCGGGCGGACAGGAGCCGAGGAAAAACTGTTTTTT. Translating gives CASSGRTGAEEKLFF.

The chain joins TRBV5-1 to TRBJ2-7; 9 bases line up with TRBD2. Germline CDR1 and CDR2: SGHRS and YFSETQ. CDR3 size: 16 residues. The V segment lost 4 bases and the J segment 5 bases; nucleotides outside the gene matches: 13. CDR3 amino acids: CASSPHRVAGDDEQYF. CDR3 sequence (DNA): TGCGCCAGCAGCCCCCATAGGGTAGCGGGAGACGACGAGCAGTACTTC.

This clone has only one observation. The chain is built from TRBV7-9 and TRBJ2-3; D gene unclear. This CDR3 region has 12 residues. V shed 3 bases and J shed 6 bases, with 7 bases lying between them. Germline CDR1 SEHNR, CDR2 FQNEAQ (reference sequence). CDR3 protein: CASSFLRDTQYF. CDR3 bases: TGTGCCAGCAGCTTCTTGCGGGATACGCAGTATTTT. The full variable domain, with the rest looked up from reference TRBV7-9 and TRBJ2-3, is DTGVSQNPRHKITKRGQNVTFRCDPISEHNRLYWYRQTLGQGPEFLTYFQNEAQLEKSRLLSDRFSAERPKGSFSTLEIQRTEQGDSAMYLCASSFLRDTQYFGPGTRLTVL.

The chain uses TRBV7-6 and TRBJ1-5; no reliable D call. The CDR3 is made up of 14 amino acids. Trimming removed 3 bases at V and 0 bases at J, with 6 bases between. Germline CDR1 reads SGHVS; CDR2 reads FNYEAQ. CDR3 amino acids: CASSLGYSNQPQHF. As DNA, the CDR3 is TGTGCCAGCAGCTTGGGATATAGCAATCAGCCCCAGCATTTT.

V gene TRBV7-9 combines with J gene TRBJ1-1, with D unresolved. Germline V gene data show CDR1 as SEHNR and CDR2 as FQNEAQ (reference sequence). CDR3 length: 14 residues. V lost 2 bases and J 6 bases, leaving 13 bases between the germline ends. CDR3 region: CASSLTGYDSEAFF. DNA of the CDR3: TGTGCCAGCAGCTTAACGGGTTATGATTCTGAAGCTTTCTTT.

The rearrangement joins TRBV12-3 or TRBV12-4 to TRBJ2-3; D gene unclear. Between the trimmed V and J ends, which lost 6 bases and 7 bases, there was a span of 14 bases. This CDR3 comprises 13 residues. The CDR3 coding sequence is TGTGCCAGCAGCCCAAGGGTCCTACATACGCAGTATTTT. Amino acids: CASSPRVLHTQYF.

This sequence joins TRBV6-5 and TRBJ2-5; D possibly corresponds to TRBD2 (6 bases). The V end was cut by 0 bases, the J end by 4 bases, with 12 bases between. The CDR3 length is 15 residues. The germline V gene encodes CDR1 MNHEY and CDR2 SVGAGI. The DNA for the CDR3 is TGTGCCAGCAGTTACTCCCCGGGAGTAGGAGAGACCCAGTACTTC. Protein product: CASSYSPGVGETQYF.